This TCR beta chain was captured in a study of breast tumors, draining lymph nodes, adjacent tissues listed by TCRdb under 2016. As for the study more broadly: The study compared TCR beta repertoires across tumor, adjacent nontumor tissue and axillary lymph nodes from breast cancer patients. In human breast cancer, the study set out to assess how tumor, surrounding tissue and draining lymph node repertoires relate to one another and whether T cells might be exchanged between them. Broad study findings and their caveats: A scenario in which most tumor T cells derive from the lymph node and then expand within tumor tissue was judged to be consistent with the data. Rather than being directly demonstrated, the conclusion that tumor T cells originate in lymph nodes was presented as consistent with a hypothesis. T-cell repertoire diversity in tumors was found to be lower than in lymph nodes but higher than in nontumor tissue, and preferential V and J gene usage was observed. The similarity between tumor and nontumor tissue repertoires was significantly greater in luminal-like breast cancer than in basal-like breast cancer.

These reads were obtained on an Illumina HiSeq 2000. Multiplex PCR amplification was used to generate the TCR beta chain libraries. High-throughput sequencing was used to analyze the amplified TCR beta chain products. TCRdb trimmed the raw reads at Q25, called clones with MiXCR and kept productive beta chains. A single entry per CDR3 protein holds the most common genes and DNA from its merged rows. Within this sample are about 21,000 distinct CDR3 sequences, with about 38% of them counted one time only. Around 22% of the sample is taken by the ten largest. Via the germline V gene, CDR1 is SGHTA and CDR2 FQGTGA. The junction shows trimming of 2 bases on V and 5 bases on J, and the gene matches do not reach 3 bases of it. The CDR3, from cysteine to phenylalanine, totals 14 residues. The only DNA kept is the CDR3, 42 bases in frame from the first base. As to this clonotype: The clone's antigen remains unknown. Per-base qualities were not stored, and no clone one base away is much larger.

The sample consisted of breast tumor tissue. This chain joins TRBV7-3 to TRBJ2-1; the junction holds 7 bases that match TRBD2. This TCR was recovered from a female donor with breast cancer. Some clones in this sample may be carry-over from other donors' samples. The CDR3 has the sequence CASSLGLGDNEQFF. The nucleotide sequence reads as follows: TGTGCCAGCAGCTTAGGACTAGGGGACAATGAGCAGTTCTTC.